One sample yielded the 7 T cell receptor beta chains listed below, sequenced in a study of cytomegalovirus exposure and HLA in healthy donors. 13 Jbeta primers and 60 Vbeta primers were used for the PCR. Sequencing was performed with immunoSEQ multiplex PCR; in TCRdb, only in-frame clones are kept and a portion is missing. Of approximately 100,000 clones detected, more than 60% appear once; the ten largest clones hold less than 5%. The specimen sequenced was PBMCs. Receptor source: a woman aged 18-29 years in good health and CMV-seropositive.

V and J are TRBV4-1 and TRBJ2-3, with 8 bases aligning to TRBD2. Germline CDR1 and CDR2: MGHRA and YSYEKL. This CDR3 has 16 residues. Trimming at V came to 0 bases and at J to 4 bases, leaving 6 bases not matched to a gene. CDR3 loop: CASSQDRLAGPDTQYF. The DNA of the CDR3 is TGCGCCAGCAGCCAAGATAGGCTAGCGGGCCCAGATACGCAGTATTTT.

Only a few counts were recorded for this clone. J is TRBJ1-1 and V is TRBV19, with 7 bases aligning to TRBD1. CDR1 LNHDA and CDR2 SQIVND come from the germline V gene (reference sequence). V gave up 6 bases and J gave up 5 bases; unmatched junction bases: 12. This CDR3 is 15 amino acids long. CDR3 in DNA: TGTGCCAGTAGGTCCCAAGGGGGCGAAGGGACTGAAGCTTTCTTT. This translates into CASRSQGGEGTEAFF.

This chain joins TRBV28 and TRBJ1-5, with TRBD1 matching 8 bases. Germline loops: CDR1 MDHEN, CDR2 SYDVKM. After removal of 10 bases from V and 6 bases from J, the junction contained 8 bases not matched to a gene. CDR3 size: 13 residues. CDR3 bases: TGTGCCACCAGGGACAGGTTTTTTCAGCCCCAGCATTTT. It specifies CATRDRFFQPQHF.

The chain is built from TRBV6-1 and TRBJ1-5, with a weak D call TRBD1 (5 bases). V gave up 0 bases and J gave up 3 bases, with 15 bases separating them. In germline, CDR1 is MNHNS, CDR2 SASEGT. The length of the CDR3 is 17 residues. CDR3 bases: TGTGCCAGCAGTGAAGCTGATCAGGGTGAGGACAATCAGCCCCAGCATTTT. Translated, it gives CASSEADQGEDNQPQHF.

This sequence joins TRBV5-3 and TRBJ2-3, with TRBD2 matching over 7 bases. TRBV5-3 is designated an ORF whose function remains uncertain. The CDR3 loop spans 17 amino acids. With 4 bases clipped from V and 6 bases from J, the junction kept 17 bases outside the gene matches. CDR3 loop: CARSQGFERGGADTQYF. Written as DNA, the CDR3 is TGTGCCAGAAGCCAGGGTTTCGAGAGGGGAGGGGCGGATACGCAGTATTTT.

The V and J genes are TRBV4-2 and TRBJ2-7, with 10 bases matching TRBD1. Trimming cost V 0 bases and J 6 bases; bases outside gene matches: 8. The CDR3 spans 16 residues. The germline V gene encodes CDR1 LGHNA and CDR2 YNFKEQ. CDR3 in amino acids: CASSQDDGTGVFEQYF. CDR3 sequence (DNA): TGTGCCAGCAGCCAAGATGACGGGACAGGGGTTTTCGAGCAGTACTTC.

The V gene is TRBV28, the J gene TRBJ1-2, with a tentative D call TRBD1 (5 bases). Trimming stripped 6 bases from V and 8 bases from J, with 10 bases between. Looked up from germline, CDR1 is MDHEN and CDR2 is SYDVKM. This CDR3 is 11 amino acids long. In DNA form, the CDR3 reads TGTGCCAGCAGCCTCCGACAGGGCTACACCTTC. It yields the protein CASSLRQGYTF.